This T cell receptor (beta chain) was profiled in a study of regulatory T cells in long-lasting Graves disease. The overall study: Patients newly diagnosed with Graves' had been on antithyroid drugs for under 3 months.

The authors built TCR beta libraries using iRepertoire HTBI primers and Arm-PCR of CDR3 regions. Each CDR3 protein is one row after TCRdb ran MiXCR on the multiplex PCR reads. Among some 600,000 distinct CDR3 sequences, around 15% were seen once, and the ten largest hold about 12%. The CDR3 is 12 amino acids. Germline loops: CDR1 SQVTM, CDR2 ANQGSEA. V lost 4 bases and J lost 7, with 12 bases in between. Time point indicated: newly diagnosed GD, antithyroid drugs for less than 3 months. PBMC-extracted RNA yielded the TCR library. The same sample was also used in a study of T cells in Graves' hyperthyroidism and ophthalmopathy.

The receptor was derived from a man aged 18-30 years with Graves disease. J is TRBJ2-3 and V is TRBV29-1; D is undetermined. The sample was peripheral blood mononuclear cells (PBMCs), taken at new diagnosis, from a patient treated with antithyroid drugs. The CDR3 sequence: CSVGRASNTQYF. The CDR3 coding sequence is TGCAGCGTTGGCCGAGCCTCAAATACGCAGTATTTT.